Listed below are T cell receptor beta chains from one sample, sequenced in a study of Ad26.COV2.S vaccination and SARS-CoV-2 variants. The repertoire was sequenced with immunoSEQ multiplex PCR; TCRdb's copy has only in-frame clones and lacks some. Of 300,000 to 400,000 clones in the sample, 92% were seen once. The sample in question was peripheral blood, obtained after recovery from COVID-19. All receptors come from a human donor who had recovered from COVID-19. CDR3s include the opening cysteine and the closing phenylalanine or tryptophan. Fields, in order: D gene, V gene, J gene, CDR3 protein. D genes are given only for firm matches.

d_call: -; v_call: TRBV28; j_call: TRBJ1-1; cdr3_aa: CASSLLRRTAEAFF
d_call: TRBD1; v_call: TRBV19; j_call: TRBJ1-2; cdr3_aa: CASSMRPGQGALDYGYTF
d_call: TRBD1; v_call: TRBV5-1; j_call: TRBJ1-4; cdr3_aa: CASSLEGTANEKLFF
d_call: TRBD1; v_call: TRBV27; j_call: TRBJ1-1; cdr3_aa: CASSLSGTGNTEAFF
d_call: -; v_call: TRBV6-4; j_call: TRBJ2-3; cdr3_aa: CASSVSAPTLGSTDTQYF
d_call: -; v_call: TRBV6-1; j_call: TRBJ2-2; cdr3_aa: CASSEGYRADTGELFF
d_call: -; v_call: TRBV6-6; j_call: TRBJ1-3; cdr3_aa: CASSYRGTSGNTIYF
d_call: -; v_call: TRBV28; j_call: TRBJ2-2; cdr3_aa: CASRVEAGELFF
d_call: -; v_call: TRBV6-2/TRBV6-3; j_call: TRBJ2-7; cdr3_aa: CASSRDVGEQYF
d_call: -; v_call: TRBV6-4; j_call: TRBJ1-2; cdr3_aa: CASNPTPGRIYGYTF
d_call: -; v_call: TRBV7-8; j_call: TRBJ1-3; cdr3_aa: CASSLDRANSIYF
d_call: -; v_call: TRBV3-1/TRBV3-2; j_call: TRBJ2-5; cdr3_aa: CASSQDLGGQETQYF
d_call: TRBD1; v_call: TRBV9; j_call: TRBJ2-2; cdr3_aa: CASSVALDRGTGELFF
d_call: -; v_call: TRBV2; j_call: TRBJ1-3; cdr3_aa: CASRGTDSGNTIYF
d_call: -; v_call: TRBV7-8; j_call: TRBJ1-6; cdr3_aa: CASSSEGTRLKNNSPLHF
d_call: -; v_call: TRBV7-9; j_call: TRBJ2-2; cdr3_aa: CASSLGTGELFF
d_call: -; v_call: TRBV7-3; j_call: TRBJ2-7; cdr3_aa: CASSLTAGSYFGEQYF
d_call: -; v_call: TRBV9; j_call: TRBJ2-3; cdr3_aa: CASSANPGSNTQYF
d_call: -; v_call: TRBV6-6; j_call: TRBJ1-4; cdr3_aa: CASVTNEKLFF
d_call: -; v_call: TRBV3-1/TRBV3-2; j_call: TRBJ2-2; cdr3_aa: CASSQGPGELFF
d_call: -; v_call: TRBV19; j_call: TRBJ2-3; cdr3_aa: CASSIDRASLTDTQYF
d_call: -; v_call: TRBV4-1; j_call: TRBJ2-7; cdr3_aa: CASSQASQGGSYEQYF
d_call: -; v_call: TRBV6-1; j_call: TRBJ2-1; cdr3_aa: CASSEEWSVANEQFF
d_call: -; v_call: TRBV12-3/TRBV12-4; j_call: TRBJ1-3; cdr3_aa: CASSYSPRNTIYF
d_call: -; v_call: TRBV19; j_call: TRBJ2-1; cdr3_aa: CASSTVYNEQFF
d_call: -; v_call: TRBV5-5; j_call: TRBJ2-7; cdr3_aa: CASNPRADYEQYF
d_call: TRBD1; v_call: TRBV14; j_call: TRBJ2-7; cdr3_aa: CASSPRTGATYEQYF
d_call: TRBD1; v_call: TRBV7-6; j_call: TRBJ2-7; cdr3_aa: CASSRSGTGLYEQYF
d_call: TRBD2; v_call: TRBV7-2; j_call: TRBJ2-5; cdr3_aa: CASRSPSGGWQETQYF
d_call: -; v_call: TRBV5-6; j_call: TRBJ1-5; cdr3_aa: CASSLDRANQPQHF
d_call: TRBD2; v_call: TRBV5-1; j_call: TRBJ2-2; cdr3_aa: CASSRIMRGGTGELFF
d_call: -; v_call: TRBV7-7; j_call: TRBJ2-1; cdr3_aa: CASSTGTAPGDEQFF
d_call: -; v_call: TRBV9; j_call: TRBJ1-2; cdr3_aa: CASSEPLTEGYYHGYTF
d_call: -; v_call: TRBV25-1; j_call: TRBJ1-2; cdr3_aa: CASRFQTSGYTF
d_call: TRBD1; v_call: TRBV20-1; j_call: TRBJ1-1; cdr3_aa: CSASDRATEAFF
d_call: TRBD1; v_call: TRBV5-5; j_call: TRBJ1-2; cdr3_aa: CASSFWDRGADGYTF
d_call: -; v_call: TRBV7-2; j_call: TRBJ2-7; cdr3_aa: CASSLRSVGEQYF
d_call: -; v_call: TRBV24-1; j_call: TRBJ1-3; cdr3_aa: CATSDPRSGNTIYF